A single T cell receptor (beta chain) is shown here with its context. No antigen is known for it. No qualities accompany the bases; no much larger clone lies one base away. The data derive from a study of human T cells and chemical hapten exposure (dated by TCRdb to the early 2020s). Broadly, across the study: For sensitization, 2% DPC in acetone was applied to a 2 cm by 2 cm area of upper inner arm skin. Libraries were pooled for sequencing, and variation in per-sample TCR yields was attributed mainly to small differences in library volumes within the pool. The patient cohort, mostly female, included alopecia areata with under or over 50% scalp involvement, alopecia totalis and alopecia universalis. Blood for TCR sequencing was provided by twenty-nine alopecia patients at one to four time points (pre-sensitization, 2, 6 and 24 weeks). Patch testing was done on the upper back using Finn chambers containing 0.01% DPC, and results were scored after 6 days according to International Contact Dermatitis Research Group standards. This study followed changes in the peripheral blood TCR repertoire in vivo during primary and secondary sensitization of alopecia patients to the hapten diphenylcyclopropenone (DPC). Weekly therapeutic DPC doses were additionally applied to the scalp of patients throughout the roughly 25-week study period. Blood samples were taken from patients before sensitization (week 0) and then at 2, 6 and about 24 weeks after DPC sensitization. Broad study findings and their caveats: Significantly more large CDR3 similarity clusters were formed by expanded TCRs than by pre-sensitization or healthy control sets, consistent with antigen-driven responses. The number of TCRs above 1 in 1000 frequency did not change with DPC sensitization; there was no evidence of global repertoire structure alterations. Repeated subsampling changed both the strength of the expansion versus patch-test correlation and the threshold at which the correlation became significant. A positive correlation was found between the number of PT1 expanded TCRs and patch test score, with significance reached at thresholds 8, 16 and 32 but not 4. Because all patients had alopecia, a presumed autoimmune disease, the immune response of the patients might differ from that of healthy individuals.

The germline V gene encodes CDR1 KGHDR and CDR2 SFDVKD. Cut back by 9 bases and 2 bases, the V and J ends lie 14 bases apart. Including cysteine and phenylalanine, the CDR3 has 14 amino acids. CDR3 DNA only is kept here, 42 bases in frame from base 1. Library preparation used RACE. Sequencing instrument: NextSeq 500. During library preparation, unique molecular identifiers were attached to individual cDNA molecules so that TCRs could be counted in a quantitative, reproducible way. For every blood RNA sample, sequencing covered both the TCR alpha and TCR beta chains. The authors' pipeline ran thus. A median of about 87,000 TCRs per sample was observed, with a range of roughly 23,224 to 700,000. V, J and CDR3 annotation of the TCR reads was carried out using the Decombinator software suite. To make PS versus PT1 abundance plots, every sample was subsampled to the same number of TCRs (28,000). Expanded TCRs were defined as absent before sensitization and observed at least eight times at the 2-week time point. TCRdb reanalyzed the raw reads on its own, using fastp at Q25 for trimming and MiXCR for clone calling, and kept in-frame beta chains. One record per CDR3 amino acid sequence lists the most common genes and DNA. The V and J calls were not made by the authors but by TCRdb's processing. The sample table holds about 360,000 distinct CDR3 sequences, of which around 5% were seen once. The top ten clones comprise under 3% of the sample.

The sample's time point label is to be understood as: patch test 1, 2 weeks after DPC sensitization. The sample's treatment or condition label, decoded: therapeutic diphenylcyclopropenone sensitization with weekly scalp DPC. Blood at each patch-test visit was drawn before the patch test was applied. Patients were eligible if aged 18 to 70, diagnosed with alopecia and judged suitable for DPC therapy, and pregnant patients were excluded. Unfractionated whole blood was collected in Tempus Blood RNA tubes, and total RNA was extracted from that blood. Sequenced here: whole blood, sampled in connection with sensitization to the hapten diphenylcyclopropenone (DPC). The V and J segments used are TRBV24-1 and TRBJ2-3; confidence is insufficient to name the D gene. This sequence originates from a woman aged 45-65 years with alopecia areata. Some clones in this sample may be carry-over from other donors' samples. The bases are TGTGCCACCGCTCCTGGCGACTCCACAGATACGCAGTATTTT. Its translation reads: CATAPGDSTDTQYF.